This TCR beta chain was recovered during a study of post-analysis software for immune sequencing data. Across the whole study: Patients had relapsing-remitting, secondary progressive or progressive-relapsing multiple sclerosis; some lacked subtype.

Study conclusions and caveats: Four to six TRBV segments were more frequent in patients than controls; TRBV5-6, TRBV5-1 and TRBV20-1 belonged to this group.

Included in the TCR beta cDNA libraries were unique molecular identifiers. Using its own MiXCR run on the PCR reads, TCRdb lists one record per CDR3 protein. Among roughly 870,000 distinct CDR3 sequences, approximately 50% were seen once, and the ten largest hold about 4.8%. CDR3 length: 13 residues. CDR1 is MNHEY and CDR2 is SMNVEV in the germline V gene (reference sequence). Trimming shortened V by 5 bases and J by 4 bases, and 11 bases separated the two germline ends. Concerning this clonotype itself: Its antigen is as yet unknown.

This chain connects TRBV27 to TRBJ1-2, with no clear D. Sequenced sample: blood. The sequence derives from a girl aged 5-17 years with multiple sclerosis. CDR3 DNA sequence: TGTGCCAGCAGTCCTACCGGGCGCTATGGCTACACCTTC. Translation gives CASSPTGRYGYTF.